Detailed here is one T cell receptor (beta chain). A read error may account for a junction end that differs from germline. TCRdb recomputed calls from the reads with MiXCR, one row per CDR3 protein. Among some 680,000 distinct CDR3 sequences listed, approximately 40% were seen once. This record belongs to a study of T cell repertoires in cytomegalovirus infection. Germline V gene sequence: CDR1 SGHVS, CDR2 FQNEAQ. The CDR3 totals 14 residues. Input material: PBMCs. The origin of this receptor is a human donor in good health (CMV status not recorded). Some clones in this sample may be carry-over from other donors' samples. The rearrangement links TRBV7-8 to TRBJ2-2; perhaps TRBD2 as D (5 bases). The CDR3 reads CASMVELDTGELFF. The CDR3 DNA is TGTGCCAGCATGGTCGAACTAGACACCGGGGAGCTCTTTTTT.